The present entry profiles one T cell receptor beta chain with its context. It lacks a known antigen. Qualities for individual bases were not recorded, and no much larger clone is one base off. This sample is drawn from a study of blood T cell repertoires in COVID-19 (dated by TCRdb to the early 2020s). About the study as a whole: For ImmuneRACE Cohort 3, a participant was defined as recovered based on two consecutive negative NP/OP PCR tests, clearance by a healthcare professional, or resolution of symptoms. Samples covering the acute and convalescent phases of COVID-19 were provided by collaborators in the United States, Italy and Spain. The prospective study material was composed of cDNA or gDNA derived from T cells, B-cell-depleted T cells, or PBMCs. Deeply sampled blood TCRbeta repertoires from subjects exposed to, actively infected with, or recovered from COVID-19 were included in the dataset. The repertoires were released in a freely available public database intended as a resource for research on the immune response to SARS-CoV-2. Samples were obtained from the ongoing ImmuneRACE study (first 160 participants) and from 1,000 to 1,500 subjects provided by 6 global collaborators. Sample metadata almost always included a de-identified subject ID, COVID-19 status, age in years and sex. Where available, HLA class I and class II types were taken from metadata supplied by the sample provider and were not determined by assay-based typing.

TCRbeta CDR3 regions were amplified from genomic DNA by means of the immunoSEQ Assay, a bias-controlled multiplex PCR. In the authors' own workflow: Nucleated cell counts per sample were estimated from amplification of reference gene primers within the assay. To quantify the absolute abundance of each unique TCRbeta CDR3 rearrangement, sequence reads were collapsed and filtered. For each sample, productive Simpson clonality was calculated by taking the square root of Simpson's diversity index across productive rearrangements. The immuneACCESS repertoire file appears here via TCRdb, limited to in-frame rearrangements. These files lack a portion of the clones; in checked studies, under half of the deficit traces to unresolved V genes, and the cause of the others is not known. V, J and clone size are taken as reported in that table, and D and trimming were inferred from the DNA itself. Present in this sample are under 200,000 clones, around 80% of which were seen just once. Around a fifth of the sample is in the top ten clones.

Participants in the prospective study were aged 18 to 89 years, lived in 24 United States geographic areas, and enrolled through a virtual design. In the prospective study, cohorts were assigned on the basis of participant-reported clinical history obtained from a screening survey and a study questionnaire. Mobile phlebotomists in the prospective study collected whole blood, serum and a nasopharyngeal or oropharyngeal swab from every participant. Participants in the prospective study had the option to provide additional blood draws and questionnaires over a roughly 2-month period. Before DNA extraction, blood samples from the prospective study were shipped at room temperature or frozen. What the work shows at the level of the full study, not this receptor alone: Clinical and demographic metadata were provided uncurated, with the amount varying by source and participant.

From cysteine to phenylalanine, the CDR3 is 19 amino acids long. CDR3 DNA only is kept here, 57 bases in frame from base 1. At the junction V is shortened by 0 bases and J by 2 bases; bases outside the gene matches: 11. For CDR1 and CDR2, the germline V gene lists MNHEY and SVGEGT. Sample: PBMCs or T cells enriched from blood (not recorded which). The sequence links TRBV6-2 or TRBV6-3 to TRBJ1-5, with 9 central nucleotides matching TRBD1. This receptor was identified in a woman aged 70-85 years in a cohort exposed to, infected with or recovered from COVID-19 (not recorded which). At the DNA level, the sequence is TGTGCCAGCAGTTACTCGATGGAACAGGGGGCCGGTGGCAATCAGCCCCAGCATTTT. It encodes CASSYSMEQGAGGNQPQHF.